The 20 T cell receptor beta chains presented below share a single source sample, sequenced in a study of radiotherapy plus CTLA-4 blockade in lung cancer. Profiling relied on immunoSEQ multiplex PCR, and the TCRdb table lists in-frame clones only, not all of them. This sample has under 100,000 clones, with about 80% found just once. The sequencing used peripheral blood, collected from a patient treated with radiotherapy plus ipilimumab. All receptors come from a human donor with non-small cell lung cancer that progressed on radiotherapy plus ipilimumab.

The chain links TRBV5-4 to TRBJ2-2, with D tentatively TRBD2 (7 bases). CDR3 length equals 16 residues. V was trimmed by 3 bases and J by 5 bases, leaving 17 bases between them. Germline CDR1 and CDR2: SGHNT and YYREEE (reference sequence). The CDR3 DNA reads TGTGCCAGCAGCTCGGGGGGCGGGAGTGGGACCGGGGAGCTGTTTTTT. Translated: CASSSGGGSGTGELFF.

The chain couples TRBV5-1 to TRBJ2-7, with 12 bases aligning to TRBD2. The CDR3 length is 15 residues. With 3 bases clipped from V and 4 bases from J, the junction kept 5 bases outside the gene matches. Germline lookup yields CDR1 SGHRS and CDR2 YFSETQ. CDR3 in amino acids: CASSSLAGGAYEQYF. CDR3 DNA: TGCGCCAGCAGCTCACTAGCGGGAGGTGCGTACGAGCAGTACTTC. The full variable domain, in which reference TRBV5-1 and TRBJ2-7 provide the parts outside the CDR3, is KAGVTQTPRYLIKTRGQQVTLSCSPISGHRSVSWYQQTPGQGLQFLFEYFSETQRNKGNFPGRFSGRQFSNSRSEMNVSTLELGDSALYLCASSSLAGGAYEQYFGPGTRLTVT.

This chain joins TRBV2 and TRBJ2-1; TRBD2 matches 14 bases. The CDR3 has 15 amino acids. Germline V CDR1 and CDR2: SNHLY, FYNNEI. The ends lost 6 bases at V and 7 bases at J; junction bases unmatched: 5. The CDR3 protein is CASSRTSGGSNEQFF. CDR3 nucleotide sequence: TGTGCCAGCAGCCGGACTAGCGGGGGGTCTAATGAGCAGTTCTTC.

This clone is labeled as medium-sized. Other DNA sequences in this specimen translate into the identical CDR3. The chain employs TRBV4-3 and TRBJ2-7, with D perhaps matching TRBD2 (5 bases). Trimming pared 0 bases from V and 4 bases from J, leaving 10 bases between. Germline CDR1 and CDR2: LGHNA and YSLEER. The CDR3 runs to 14 residues. The CDR3 nucleotides are TGCGCCAGCAGCCAAGATTCACGGGATTACGAGCAGTACTTC. Translated: CASSQDSRDYEQYF.

This chain connects TRBV18 to TRBJ2-7; possibly TRBD1 for D (6 bases). The CDR3 consists of 18 residues. CDR1 is KGHSH, CDR2 LQKENI, per germline. With 0 bases removed from V and 2 bases from J, the gap between germline ends came to 20 bases. For the CDR3, the DNA is TGTGCCAGCTCACCACCATCTGTTGGGGGCTTTCGACCCTACGAGCAGTACTTC. Its translation: CASSPPSVGGFRPYEQYF.

V and J are TRBV5-1 and TRBJ2-4, with D unresolved. This CDR3 spans 15 amino acids. Trimming removed 0 bases from V and 2 bases from J, with 9 bases in between. From germline, CDR1 is SGHRS and CDR2 YFSETQ. CDR3 sequence: CASSLEFGTKNIQYF. CDR3 nucleotide sequence: TGCGCCAGCAGCTTGGAATTTGGGACCAAAAACATTCAGTACTTC.

The J gene is TRBJ2-5, the V gene TRBV7-2; 8 bases are shared with TRBD2. V trimming: 7 bases; J trimming: 5 bases; junction bases outside the gene matches: 12. Germline lookup yields CDR1 SGHTA and CDR2 FQGNSA. The CDR3 runs 15 residues. CDR3: CASTLPGGAAETQYF. CDR3 nucleotide sequence: TGTGCCAGCACCCTCCCGGGGGGGGCTGCGGAGACCCAGTACTTC.

V usage is TRBV18 and J usage is TRBJ1-6; D remains ambiguous. V was trimmed by 1 base and J by 5 bases, leaving 6 bases between them. There are 14 residues in the CDR3. Looked up from germline, CDR1 is KGHSH and CDR2 is LQKENI. The CDR3, as DNA: TGTGCCAGCTCACCACAAGCAGATAATTCACCCCTCCACTTT. Its protein is CASSPQADNSPLHF.

This clone was observed a single time. The chain couples TRBV5-4 to TRBJ1-1, with TRBD1 as a possible D gene (6 bases). V was trimmed by 1 base and J by 0 bases, leaving 10 bases between them. This CDR3 has 15 residues. The germline V gene encodes CDR1 SGHNT and CDR2 YYREEE (reference sequence). CDR3 sequence (DNA): TGTGCCAGCAGCTTGTTAGGGGGAATGAACACTGAAGCTTTCTTT. Encoded protein: CASSLLGGMNTEAFF.

The chain recombines TRBV11-2 with TRBJ2-7; D is uncertain. CDR1 is SGHAT, CDR2 FQNNGV, per germline. CDR3 size: 11 residues. V gave up 5 bases and J gave up 0 bases, with 2 bases separating them. The CDR3 DNA reads as TGTGCCAGCAGCCCCTCCTACGAGCAGTACTTC. It codes for CASSPSYEQYF. Drawing the rest from reference TRBV11-2 and TRBJ2-7, the complete variable domain is EAGVAQSPRYKIIEKRQSVAFWCNPISGHATLYWYQQILGQGPKLLIQFQNNGVVDDSQLPKDRFSAERLKGVDSTLKIQPAKLEDSAVYLCASSPSYEQYFGPGTRLTVT.

The chain links TRBV7-2 to TRBJ2-1; D is uncertain. The length of the CDR3 is 11 residues. V shed 4 bases and J shed 16 bases, with 14 bases lying between them. Germline CDR1 and CDR2: SGHTA and FQGNSA. CDR3 bases: TGTGCCAGCAGCTCTCTAGTAGGTGAATTCTTC. Protein product: CASSSLVGEFF.

J is TRBJ2-7 and V is TRBV7-2; TRBD1 matches 9 bases. V was pared by 5 bases and J by 2 bases, with 7 bases of the junction left unmatched. The CDR3 is 15 residues long. CDR1 SGHTA and CDR2 FQGNSA come from the germline V gene. The CDR3 bases are TGTGCCAGCAGCCAGTGGGGACAGGGCCCCTACGAGCAGTACTTC. Translated, it gives CASSQWGQGPYEQYF.

This chain joins TRBV19 and TRBJ2-7, with 10 bases aligning to TRBD2. The CDR3 length is 17 residues. Looked up from germline, CDR1 is LNHDA and CDR2 is SQIVND (reference sequence). The V segment lost 3 bases and the J segment 5 bases; nucleotides outside the gene matches: 13. CDR3 residues: CASSIRTSGNIGHEQYF. The CDR3 coding sequence is TGTGCCAGTAGTATCCGGACTAGCGGAAATATAGGGCACGAGCAGTACTTC.

This clone has a handful of counts. V is TRBV5-1 and J is TRBJ2-1; 7 bases are a match to TRBD2. The CDR3 is 15 amino acids. J lost 0 bases, V lost 2 bases, and 2 bases had no gene match. From germline, CDR1 is SGHRS and CDR2 YFSETQ. This chain's CDR3 is CASSLAGSSYNEQFF. In DNA form, the CDR3 reads TGCGCCAGCAGCTTAGCGGGGAGCTCCTACAATGAGCAGTTCTTC.

This chain connects TRBV10-2 to TRBJ1-2; the D is unclear. V was trimmed by 0 bases and J by 8 bases, leaving 4 bases between them. Germline values: CDR1 WSHSY, CDR2 SAAADI. The CDR3 is 11 residues long. The CDR3 region is CASSESRGYTF. The CDR3 DNA sequence: TGCGCCAGCAGTGAGTCGAGAGGCTACACCTTC.

This clone appeared a few times. The chain has TRBV7-9 and TRBJ1-2, with 7 bases lining up with TRBD1. CDR1 is SEHNR, CDR2 FQNEAQ, per germline (reference sequence). This CDR3 is built from 16 residues. With 7 bases clipped from V and 1 base from J, the junction kept 12 bases outside the gene matches. CDR3 protein: CASTPAPNRGNYGYTF. In nucleotides, the CDR3 is TGTGCCAGCACCCCGGCCCCGAACAGGGGTAACTATGGCTACACCTTC.

The CDR3 reads CASSYSGLSQYNEQFF. The CDR3 coding sequence is TGTGCCAGCAGTTACAGTGGTTTGTCGCAATACAATGAGCAGTTCTTC. The chain carries TRBV6-5 and TRBJ2-1; D not certain. The CDR3 is 16 residues long. The V gene lost 2 bases and the J gene lost 4 bases, with 15 bases spanning the gap. In germline, CDR1 is MNHEY, CDR2 SVGAGI.

V and J are TRBV2 and TRBJ2-1, with D possibly matching TRBD2 (5 bases). CDR1 is SNHLY, CDR2 FYNNEI, per germline. Deletions cut 2 bases from V and 8 bases from J, with 13 bases between. The CDR3 sequence is 14 residues long. CDR3 DNA sequence: TGTGCCAGCAGTGAATGGAATTCCGGGGATGAGCAGTTCTTC. It translates to CASSEWNSGDEQFF.

There are a few counts of this clone. The rearrangement uses TRBV7-9 and TRBJ2-5; D gene unclear. V gave up 1 base and J gave up 1 base, with 4 bases separating them. This CDR3 has 13 residues. Germline-derived CDR1 and CDR2 are SEHNR and FQNEAQ (reference sequence). The CDR3 protein is CASSLGSQETQYF. The CDR3 DNA is TGTGCCAGCAGCTTAGGGTCCCAAGAGACCCAGTACTTC.

The chain uses TRBV14 and TRBJ2-3, with D possibly matching TRBD1 (6 bases). Trimming removed 3 bases from V and 5 bases from J, with 15 bases in between. The CDR3 length is 15 residues. Germline loops: CDR1 SGHDN, CDR2 FVKESK. The CDR3 spells CASSQEIGGGDTQYF. DNA for the CDR3: TGTGCCAGCAGCCAGGAAATAGGGGGTGGAGATACGCAGTATTTT.